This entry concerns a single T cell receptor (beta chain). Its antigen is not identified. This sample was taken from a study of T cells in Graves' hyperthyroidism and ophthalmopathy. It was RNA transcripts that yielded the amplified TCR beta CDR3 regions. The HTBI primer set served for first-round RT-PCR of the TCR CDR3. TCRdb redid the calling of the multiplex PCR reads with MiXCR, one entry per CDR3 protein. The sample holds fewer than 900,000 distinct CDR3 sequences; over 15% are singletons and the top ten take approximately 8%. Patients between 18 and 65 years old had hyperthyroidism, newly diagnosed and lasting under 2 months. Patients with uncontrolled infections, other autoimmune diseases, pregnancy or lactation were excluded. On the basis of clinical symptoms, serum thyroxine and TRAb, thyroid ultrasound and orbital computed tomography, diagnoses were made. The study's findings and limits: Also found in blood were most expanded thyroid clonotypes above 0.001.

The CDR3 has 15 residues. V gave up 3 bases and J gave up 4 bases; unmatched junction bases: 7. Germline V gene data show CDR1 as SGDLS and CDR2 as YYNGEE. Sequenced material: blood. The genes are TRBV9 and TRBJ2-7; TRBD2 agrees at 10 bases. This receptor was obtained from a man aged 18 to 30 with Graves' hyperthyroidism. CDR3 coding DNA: TGTGCCAGCAGCGCTAGTACTAGCGGGATTTACGAGCAGTACTTC. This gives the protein CASSASTSGIYEQYF.